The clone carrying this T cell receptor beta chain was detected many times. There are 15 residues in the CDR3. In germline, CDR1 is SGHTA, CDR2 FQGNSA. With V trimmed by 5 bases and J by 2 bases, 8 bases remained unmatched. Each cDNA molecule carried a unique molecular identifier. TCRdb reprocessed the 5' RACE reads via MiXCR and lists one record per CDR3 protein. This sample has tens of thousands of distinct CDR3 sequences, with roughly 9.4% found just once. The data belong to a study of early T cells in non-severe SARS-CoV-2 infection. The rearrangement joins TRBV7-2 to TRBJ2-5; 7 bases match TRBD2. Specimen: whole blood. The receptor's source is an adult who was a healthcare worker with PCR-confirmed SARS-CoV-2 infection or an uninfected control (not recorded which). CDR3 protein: CASSKRLATQETQYF. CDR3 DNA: TGTGCCAGCAGCAAACGACTAGCCACACAAGAGACCCAGTACTTC.